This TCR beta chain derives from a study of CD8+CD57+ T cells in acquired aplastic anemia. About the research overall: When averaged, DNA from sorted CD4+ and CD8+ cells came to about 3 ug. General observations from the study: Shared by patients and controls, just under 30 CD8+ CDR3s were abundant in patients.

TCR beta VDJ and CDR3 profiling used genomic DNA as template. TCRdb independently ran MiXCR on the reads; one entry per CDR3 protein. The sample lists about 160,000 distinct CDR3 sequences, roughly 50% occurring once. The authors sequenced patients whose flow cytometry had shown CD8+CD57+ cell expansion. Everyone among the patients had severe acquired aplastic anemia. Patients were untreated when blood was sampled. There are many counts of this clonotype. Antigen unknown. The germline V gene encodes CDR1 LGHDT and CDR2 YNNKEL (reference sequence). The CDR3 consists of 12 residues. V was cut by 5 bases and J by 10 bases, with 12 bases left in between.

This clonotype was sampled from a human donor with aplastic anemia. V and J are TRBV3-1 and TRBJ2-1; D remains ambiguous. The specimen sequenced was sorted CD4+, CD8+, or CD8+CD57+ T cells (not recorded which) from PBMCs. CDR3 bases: TGTGCCAGCAGCTCCCGCCTTGTGGAGCAGTTCTTC. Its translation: CASSSRLVEQFF.